These 19 T cell receptor beta chains share one sample of origin, sequenced in a study of blood T cell repertoires in COVID-19. Produced via immunoSEQ multiplex PCR; TCRdb's table is partial and in-frame only. The data show around 240,000 clones, with around 83% seen just once and about 1.4% held by the top ten. Material for sequencing was peripheral blood. The source of these receptors is a woman between 40 and 50 years old who had recovered from COVID-19.

This clone is a singleton in its sample. The chain combines TRBV12-3 or TRBV12-4 with TRBJ1-2; D is uncertain. The CDR3 length is 12 residues. Trimming pared 2 bases from V and 9 bases from J, leaving 10 bases between. CDR3 nucleotide sequence: TGTGCCAGCAGTTTAATGGCAGGCCGCTACACCTTC. Translation: CASSLMAGRYTF.

The V call is TRBV28, the J call TRBJ2-5; no clear D gene. Per the germline V gene, CDR1 is MDHEN and CDR2 is SYDVKM. The V end was cut by 4 bases, the J end by 0 bases, with 12 bases between. The CDR3 runs 15 residues. In DNA, the CDR3 is TGTGCCAGCAGTTGGGCCAGGTGGTACCAAGAGACCCAGTACTTC. It yields the protein CASSWARWYQETQYF.

This chain uses TRBV4-1 with TRBJ2-2, with a tentative D call TRBD2 (6 bases). The CDR3 extends over 18 amino acids. Germline values: CDR1 MGHRA, CDR2 YSYEKL. The V and J ends lost 0 bases and 1 base respectively, with 15 bases between them. CDR3 amino acids: CASSQEQRGLVNTGELFF. CDR3 DNA: TGCGCCAGCAGCCAAGAGCAACGGGGACTGGTGAACACCGGGGAGCTGTTTTTT.

This rearrangement joins TRBV6-2 or TRBV6-3 to TRBJ1-4; TRBD1 is a possible D gene (5 bases). Trimming removed 5 bases at V and 5 bases at J, with 18 bases between. This CDR3 region has 16 residues. The V gene's germline CDR1 is MNHEY and CDR2 SVGEGT. Written as DNA, the CDR3 is TGTGCCAGCAGTACGCTAATCTCCGGGGGGAATGAAAAACTGTTTTTT. It yields the protein CASSTLISGGNEKLFF.

V and J are TRBV28 and TRBJ2-2; D might be TRBD2 (7 bases). Trimming took 2 bases from V and 6 from J, leaving 10 bases between them. Per germline, CDR1 MDHEN and CDR2 SYDVKM. CDR3 length equals 14 residues. The CDR3 DNA follows: TGTGCCAGCAGTTTAGGGGGGGCCGCCGGGGAGCTGTTTTTT. It translates to CASSLGGAAGELFF.

The chain joins TRBV6-1 to TRBJ1-2, with 7 bases fitting TRBD1. V shed 3 bases and J 6 bases; nucleotides not matched to a gene: 4. The CDR3 has 13 residues. Germline V gene data show CDR1 as MNHNS and CDR2 as SASEGT. CDR3 DNA sequence: TGTGCCAGCAGTGATCAGGGGGTGAATGGCTACACCTTC. This translates into CASSDQGVNGYTF.

The V gene is TRBV24-1, the J gene TRBJ2-1; 8 bases map to TRBD2. The germline gives CDR1 KGHDR, CDR2 SFDVKD. The trim removed 5 bases at V and 8 bases at J, leaving 16 bases unmatched. The CDR3 runs 17 residues. CDR3 protein: CATSGNSGTSYSHEQFF. Here the CDR3 DNA reads TGTGCCACCAGTGGAAACTCCGGGACTAGTTATTCCCATGAGCAGTTCTTC.

This sequence joins TRBV6-5 and TRBJ1-2; no definite D call. The germline V and J ends were trimmed by 8 bases and 4 bases, with 11 bases remaining between them. The CDR3 has 12 amino acids. The germline V gene encodes CDR1 MNHEY and CDR2 SVGAGI. This CDR3 is CASSADSYGYTF. For the CDR3, the DNA is TGTGCCAGCTCGGCAGACTCCTATGGCTACACCTTC.

V usage is TRBV5-1 and J usage is TRBJ1-1; 8 bases align to TRBD1. Trimming removed 4 bases from V and 3 bases from J; junction bases left unmatched: 5. The CDR3 runs to 14 residues. Germline-derived CDR1 and CDR2 are SGHRS and YFSETQ. The DNA for the CDR3 is TGCGCCAGCAGCGGAACAGGGGGAGACACTGAAGCTTTCTTT. Translated: CASSGTGGDTEAFF.

This chain connects TRBV7-8 to TRBJ2-6; 8 nucleotides align to TRBD1. Losses at the gene ends were 2 bases for V and 7 bases for J; bases not matched to a gene: 10. The CDR3 length is 17 residues. CDR1 SGHVS and CDR2 FQNEAQ come from the germline V gene. The CDR3 coding sequence is TGTGCCAGCAGCTTAACAGGGGGAGACAGGTTCGCCAACGTCCTGACTTTC. This encodes CASSLTGGDRFANVLTF.

This chain connects TRBV6-5 to TRBJ1-4, with TRBD1 matching 8 bases. The ends lost 6 bases at V and 8 bases at J; junction bases unmatched: 8. The CDR3 length is 14 residues. Germline assignment: CDR1 MNHEY and CDR2 SVGAGI. The CDR3 loop is CASRRQGLLEKLFF. CDR3 bases: TGTGCCAGCAGGCGACAGGGGTTATTAGAAAAACTGTTTTTT.

The chain links TRBV30 to TRBJ1-2, with a tentative D call TRBD1 (5 bases). Trimming removed 0 bases from V and 3 bases from J, with 17 bases in between. The germline CDR1 and CDR2 sequences are GTSNPN and SVGIG (reference sequence). The CDR3 is 16 amino acids. CDR3 in amino acids: CAWSVLGQGGDYGYTF. In nucleotides, the CDR3 is TGTGCCTGGAGTGTACTCGGGCAGGGTGGCGACTATGGCTACACCTTC.

This clone appeared once. The chain carries TRBV7-3 and TRBJ2-1; TRBD2 matches at 10 bases. Trimming cost V 5 bases and J 6 bases; bases outside gene matches: 4. This CDR3 has 14 residues. The germline CDR1 and CDR2 sequences are SGHTA and FQGTGA. The CDR3 coding sequence is TGTGCCAGCAGCCCTAGCGGGGGTCTCAATGAGCAGTTCTTC. Translation: CASSPSGGLNEQFF.

The rearrangement joins TRBV5-5 to TRBJ1-1, with D perhaps matching TRBD1 (5 bases). This CDR3 is built from 15 residues. V was clipped by 1 base and J by 6 bases, with 16 bases between them. Germline CDR1 is SGHKS and CDR2 is YYEKEE (reference sequence). CDR3 in DNA: TGTGCCAGCAGCTTGAATGGGAGGGGTAACGCTGAAGCTTTCTTT. Residues: CASSLNGRGNAEAFF.

This chain uses TRBV7-2 with TRBJ2-3; D call uncertain. The CDR3 length is 12 residues. The germline CDR1 and CDR2 sequences are SGHTA and FQGNSA. Trimming removed 2 bases at V and 7 bases at J, with 7 bases between. In nucleotides, the CDR3 is TGTGCCAGCAGCTTATATGAGAATACGCAGTATTTT. Residues: CASSLYENTQYF.

This clone was observed a single time. The chain carries TRBV9 and TRBJ2-2; D uncertain. Germline values: CDR1 SGDLS, CDR2 YYNGEE. CDR3 length: 12 residues. The V and J ends lost 0 bases and 5 bases respectively, with 2 bases between them. Here the CDR3 DNA reads TGTGCCAGCAGCGTAGTAACCGGGGAGCTGTTTTTT. Residues: CASSVVTGELFF.

The CDR3 DNA sequence: TGTGCCAGCAGCTCCGCGGTATACTCCTACGAGCAGTACTTC. Translated, it gives CASSSAVYSYEQYF. The chain carries TRBV7-2 and TRBJ2-7; D is undetermined. Trimming stripped 4 bases from V and 0 bases from J, with 10 bases between. Per the germline V gene, CDR1 is SGHTA and CDR2 is FQGNSA. The CDR3 is made up of 14 amino acids.

The chain is built from TRBV5-5 and TRBJ2-3; possible D gene TRBD1, 6 bases. Looked up from germline, CDR1 is SGHKS and CDR2 is YYEKEE (reference sequence). The V end lost 4 bases, the J end lost 2 bases, and 17 bases lay between the germline ends. The CDR3 loop spans 16 amino acids. The CDR3 loop reads CASSPGTSGFTDTQYF. DNA for the CDR3: TGTGCCAGCAGCCCTGGGACATCGGGGTTCACAGATACGCAGTATTTT.

The chain is built from TRBV11-2 and TRBJ1-2; no firm D call. CDR3 length: 13 residues. CDR1 is SGHAT and CDR2 is FQNNGV in the germline V gene. V dropped 5 bases and J dropped 2 bases, with 9 bases sitting between them. The CDR3 nucleotides read TGTGCCAGCAGCCCTTCAGGAAACTATGGCTACACCTTC. Translation: CASSPSGNYGYTF.